This T cell receptor (beta chain) was sequenced during a study of shared clonotypes between healthy human individuals. As for the study in general: With ages of 18 to 49, the donors were two women and three men. The study's findings and limits: Depth was large, yet rarefaction showed that sorted-subset sequencing was incomplete.

CDR1 is KGHSH, CDR2 LQKENI, per germline. V shed 5 bases and J shed 3 bases, with 13 bases lying between them. CDR3 length: 14 residues. For this clone: Its antigen remains unidentified.

Clones were read by immunoSEQ multiplex PCR, and TCRdb kept only the in-frame ones, dropping some. There are under 2,500,000 clones in the sample; approximately 95% occur only once, and more than 0.1% lies in the top ten. The sequence was collected from a man aged 18-30 years in good health. This chain uses TRBV18 with TRBJ2-5; D perhaps matches TRBD1 (6 bases). Sequencing was performed on naive CD4+ T cells sorted from blood. Subset noted: CD45RA+ positively selected. The CDR3 sequence: CASSAGTQEETQYF. The CDR3 nucleotides read TGTGCCAGCTCAGCTGGGACACAGGAAGAGACCCAGTACTTC.